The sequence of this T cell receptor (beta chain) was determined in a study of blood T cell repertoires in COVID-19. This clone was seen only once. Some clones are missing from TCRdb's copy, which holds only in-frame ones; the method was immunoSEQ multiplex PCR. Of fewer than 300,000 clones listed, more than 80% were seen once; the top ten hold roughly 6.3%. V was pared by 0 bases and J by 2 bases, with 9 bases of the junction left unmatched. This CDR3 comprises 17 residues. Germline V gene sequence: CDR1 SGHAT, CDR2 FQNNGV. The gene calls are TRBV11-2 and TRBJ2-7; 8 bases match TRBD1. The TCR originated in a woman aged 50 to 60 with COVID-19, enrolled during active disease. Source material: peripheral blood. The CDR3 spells CASSLDSRTGYAYEQYF. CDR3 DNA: TGTGCCAGCAGCTTAGATTCCAGGACAGGGTATGCCTACGAGCAGTACTTC.